This entry describes one T cell receptor beta chain. The target antigen is unknown. CDR1 is LNHDA and CDR2 is SQIVND in the germline V gene (reference sequence). Trimming cost V 6 bases and J 8 bases; bases outside gene matches: 6. The CDR3 spans 13 residues. The data were taken from a study of vaccination and CD4 T cells after COVID-19. As for the study in general: Participants received two doses of either BNT162b2 or mRNA-1273 vaccine.

As to treatment: approximately 11-day PBMC culture with coronavirus spike peptide pools or control peptides (ViraFEST assay). Expansion of antigen-specific T cells with peptide pools by ViraFEST preceded sequencing of TCRs. Oncomine TCR Beta short-read sequencing was applied to DNA from cultured CD4+ T cells. TCRdb reanalysed the PCR reads using MiXCR and keeps one entry per CDR3 protein. The sample has some 12,000 distinct CDR3 sequences, 45% to 75% seen once. The chain employs TRBV19 and TRBJ2-1; 8 bases fit TRBD2. The sequence was collected from a human donor who had recovered from COVID-19. The sample consisted of CD4+ T cells from blood, cultured in vitro. The CDR3, as DNA: TGTGCCAGTAGAATCACTAGCGGCCATGAGCAGTTCTTC. It encodes CASRITSGHEQFF.